The 26 T cell receptor beta chains given below trace back to one sample, sequenced in a study of molecular identifiers for immune sequencing clone quantification. TCRdb processed the PCR reads anew with MiXCR; each CDR3 protein has one entry. This repertoire shows about 640,000 distinct CDR3 sequences, 15% to 20% found once; its top ten account for approximately 0.9%. Specimen: naive CD8+ T cells from blood, with Jurkat cell RNA spiked in. The subset denotes: FACS-sorted CD8+CD4-CCR7+CD45RA+ naive T cells. Receptors originate from a human donor in good health. Some libraries in this study had Jurkat cell RNA spiked in.

This clonotype was observed a single time. At one boundary the junction diverges from the germline segment, which might be a read error. V and J are TRBV6-1 and TRBJ1-5; D uncertain. The CDR3 is 17 amino acids. Germline loops: CDR1 MNHNS, CDR2 SASEGT. DNA of the CDR3: TGTGCCAGCAGTGAAATTCCCCCGGGTTATAGCAGTCAGCCCCAGCATTTT. It specifies CASSEIPPGYSSQPQHF.

This clonotype was counted many times. The genes are TRBV3-1 and TRBJ1-5, with TRBD1 matching over 8 bases. J lost 0 bases, V lost 2 bases, and 0 bases had no gene match. The CDR3 is made up of 15 amino acids. Germline V gene sequence: CDR1 LGHDT, CDR2 YNNKEL (reference sequence). CDR3 sequence reads: CASSQTGGSNQPQHF. Here the CDR3 DNA reads TGTGCCAGCAGCCAAACAGGGGGTAGCAATCAGCCCCAGCATTTT. The full variable domain, completed using reference TRBV3-1 and TRBJ1-5, is DTAVSQTPKYLVTQMGNDKSIKCEQNLGHDTMYWYKQDSKKFLKIMFSYNNKELIINETVPNRFSPKSPDKAHLNLHINSLELGDSAVYFCASSQTGGSNQPQHFGDGTRLSIL.

The CDR3 reads CASSPSPSGRARDTQYF. The CDR3, as DNA: TGTGCCAGCAGCCCATCGCCTAGCGGGAGGGCCCGAGATACGCAGTATTTT. The chain has TRBV11-2 and TRBJ2-3; 12 bases map to TRBD2. Germline values: CDR1 SGHAT, CDR2 FQNNGV. V gave up 5 bases and J gave up 5 bases; unmatched junction bases: 11. The CDR3 covers 17 residues.

V usage is TRBV20-1 and J usage is TRBJ2-5; 14 nucleotides line up with TRBD2. The CDR3 extends over 17 amino acids. Trimming removed 3 bases from V and 3 bases from J; junction bases left unmatched: 9. CDR1 and CDR2 (germline): DFQATT, SNEGSKA (reference sequence). CDR3 protein: CSASSGLAGDLEETQYF. The DNA for the CDR3 is TGCAGTGCTAGTTCGGGACTAGCGGGGGACCTCGAAGAGACCCAGTACTTC.

This clonotype was recorded many times. The chain joins TRBV3-1 to TRBJ2-2; D ambiguous. This CDR3 has 18 residues. V shed 0 bases and J shed 1 base, with 15 bases lying between them. Per germline, CDR1 LGHDT and CDR2 YNNKEL (reference sequence). Written as DNA, the CDR3 is TGTGCCAGCAGCCAAGATTTGGTGAGCGATGGGAACACCGGGGAGCTGTTTTTT. Translating it yields CASSQDLVSDGNTGELFF.

This clonotype was recorded at least ten times. The chain uses TRBV11-2 and TRBJ2-7; 10 positions agree with TRBD2. The CDR3 sequence is 16 residues long. Unmatched junction bases numbered 6, after V lost 0 bases and J lost 4 bases. Germline V gene data show CDR1 as SGHAT and CDR2 as FQNNGV. CDR3 bases: TGTGCCAGCAGCTTAGAAACCGGGACTAGCGCTTACGAGCAGTACTTC. This sequence encodes CASSLETGTSAYEQYF.

The chain recombines TRBV5-3 with TRBJ2-5, with 10 bases that match TRBD2. TRBV5-3 is an ORF for which the function is uncertain. The CDR3 runs to 15 residues. After removal of 8 bases from V and 4 bases from J, the junction contained 11 bases not matched to a gene. CDR3: CASTKAGGAGETQYF. The CDR3 DNA sequence: TGTGCCAGCACCAAAGCGGGAGGGGCCGGAGAGACCCAGTACTTC.

In this sample, this clonotype turned up many times. V and J are TRBV4-3 and TRBJ2-7; 7 positions agree with TRBD1. Germline V gene sequence: CDR1 LGHNA, CDR2 YSLEER. V lost 4 bases, J lost 0 bases, and 6 bases stayed unmatched. This CDR3 is built from 15 residues. CDR3 sequence (DNA): TGCGCCAGCAGCCTCCACAGGGGAAGCTCCTACGAGCAGTACTTC. It is translated as CASSLHRGSSYEQYF.

CDR3 sequence reads: CASSPTGVGSPLHF. DNA of the CDR3: TGTGCCAGCAGCCCCACAGGGGTGGGTTCACCCCTCCACTTT. The genes are TRBV11-2 and TRBJ1-6; 7 bases are a match to TRBD1. The CDR3 spans 14 residues. CDR1 and CDR2 (germline): SGHAT, FQNNGV. Losses at the gene ends were 5 bases for V and 9 bases for J; bases not matched to a gene: 7.

A word on this clonotype: With a much larger clone just one base away, this may be a read error. The chain is built from TRBV12-3 or TRBV12-4 and TRBJ1-2, with D hard to call. This CDR3 contains 12 residues. The DNA for the CDR3 is TGTGCCAGCAGCCCTAACAGAAATGGCTGCACCTTC. Amino acids: CASSPNRNGCTF.

This clonotype was detected many times. This sequence joins TRBV7-2 and TRBJ2-3; TRBD2 matches 10 bases. V lost 0 bases and J lost 1; bases outside the gene matches: 4. Germline V gene lookup returns CDR1 SGHTA and CDR2 FQGNSA. The CDR3 sequence is 17 residues long. CDR3 sequence reads: CASSLALAGVGTDTQYF. CDR3 coding DNA: TGTGCCAGCAGCTTAGCGCTAGCGGGGGTGGGCACAGATACGCAGTATTTT. Supplemented by reference TRBV7-2 and TRBJ2-3, the full variable domain reads GAGVSQSPSNKVTEKGKDVELRCDPISGHTALYWYRQSLGQGLEFLIYFQGNSAPDKSGLPSDRFSAERTGGSVSTLTIQRTQQEDSAVYLCASSLALAGVGTDTQYFGPGTRLTVL.

In this sample, this clonotype turned up many times. The chain has TRBV20-1 and TRBJ2-7, with TRBD2 as a possible D gene (7 bases). Trimming pared 2 bases from V and 6 bases from J, leaving 14 bases between. Germline V gene data show CDR1 as DFQATT and CDR2 as SNEGSKA (reference sequence). CDR3 size: 13 residues. CDR3 coding DNA: TGCAGTGCTAGATCCTCGGGGGGCGGCGAGCAGTACTTC. This encodes CSARSSGGGEQYF.

The chain uses TRBV4-3 and TRBJ2-7; a weak D match, TRBD1 (6 bases). This CDR3 has 19 residues. Trimming removed 3 bases at V and 0 bases at J, with 24 bases between. The germline CDR1 and CDR2 sequences are LGHNA and YSLEER. CDR3 DNA sequence: TGCGCCAGCAGCCACGCGACATCAAGTTTGGGGGCGACCTCCTACGAGCAGTACTTC. Protein product: CASSHATSSLGATSYEQYF.

This clonotype was observed many times. CDR3 DNA: TGTGCCAGCAGCGCACCACCAAGGACTAGCAACGGTGGTGAGCAGTTCTTC. As protein: CASSAPPRTSNGGEQFF. This chain connects TRBV11-2 to TRBJ2-1, with 8 bases matching TRBD2. Trimming cost V 5 bases and J 9 bases; bases outside gene matches: 18. This CDR3 comprises 17 residues. CDR1 and CDR2 (germline): SGHAT, FQNNGV.

This clonotype was seen at least ten times. This chain uses TRBV6-2 or TRBV6-3 with TRBJ1-1; D remains unclear. CDR3 length: 12 residues. V lost 7 bases and J 1 base, leaving 7 bases between the germline ends. CDR1 is MNHEY, CDR2 SVGEGT, per germline. The CDR3 spells CASTLGNTEAFF. Here the CDR3 DNA reads TGTGCCAGCACGCTCGGGAACACTGAAGCTTTCTTT.

This clonotype occurred a few times. The V gene is TRBV19, the J gene TRBJ1-3; 7 bases line up with TRBD1. Germline CDR1 LNHDA, CDR2 SQIVND (reference sequence). The CDR3 spans 15 residues. V was clipped by 5 bases and J by 0 bases; unmatched bases: 4. The CDR3 spells CASSVRDSSGNTIYF. For the CDR3, the DNA is TGTGCCAGTAGTGTCCGGGACAGCTCTGGAAACACCATATATTTT.

As to this clonotype: This may come from a read error, since a much larger clone is one base off. This chain connects TRBV6-2 or TRBV6-3 to TRBJ2-5; D not resolved. CDR3 length: 15 residues. Germline V CDR1 and CDR2: MNHEY, SVGEGT. The CDR3 sequence is CASSPRRRMQEAQYF. The CDR3 coding sequence is TGTGCCAGCAGTCCTCGGAGACGGATGCAAGAGGCCCAGTACTTC.

The count of this clonotype is one. A much larger clone sits a single nucleotide away, making a read error possible. The chain carries TRBV6-2 or TRBV6-3 and TRBJ1-1; no reliable D call. Germline V lookup: CDR1 MNHEY, CDR2 SVGEGT. The CDR3 extends over 14 amino acids. V dropped 2 bases and J dropped 0 bases, with 7 bases sitting between them. The CDR3 region is CASSYPRLNTEAFF. CDR3 nucleotide sequence: TGTGCCAGCAGTTACCCAAGATTGAACACTGAAGCTTTCTTT.

Many counts were recorded for this clonotype. The chain combines TRBV5-1 with TRBJ2-3, with TRBD2 matching over 10 bases. Germline loops: CDR1 SGHRS, CDR2 YFSETQ. The J segment lost 6 bases and the V segment lost 0 bases, leaving 4 bases of the junction unmatched. The CDR3 loop spans 15 amino acids. Here the CDR3 DNA reads TGCGCCAGCAGCTTGGCTAGCGGGGGATTTGATACGCAGTATTTT. This translates into CASSLASGGFDTQYF.

This clonotype occurred many times. V gene TRBV21-1 combines with J gene TRBJ1-5. TRBV21-1 corresponds to a pseudogene. CDR3 length: 14 residues. The CDR3 DNA reads as TGTGCCAGCAGAGAGGCGTTGCGCAATCAGCCCCAGCATTTT. It codes for CASREALRNQPQHF.

This clonotype was counted at least ten times. The genes are TRBV7-9 and TRBJ2-3; the D is unclear. Trimming removed 1 base from V and 4 bases from J, with 15 bases in between. This CDR3 has 16 amino acids. Germline V gives CDR1 SEHNR, CDR2 FQNEAQ (reference sequence). The CDR3 DNA is TGTGCCAGCAGCTTAGATTTGGGTTTCGTTGCAGATACGCAGTATTTT. Its protein product is CASSLDLGFVADTQYF.

This chain links TRBV7-3 with TRBJ2-3; 9 bases match TRBD2. The CDR3 has 16 residues. From germline, CDR1 is SGHTA and CDR2 FQGTGA. Trimming took 4 bases from V and 3 from J; bases not matched to a gene: 8. CDR3 in amino acids: CASSSPLSGSTDTQYF. CDR3 DNA sequence: TGTGCCAGCAGCTCCCCCCTTAGCGGGAGTACAGATACGCAGTATTTT.

Note on this clonotype: A read error is possible here, since a much larger clone lies one base away. J is TRBJ2-5 and V is TRBV9; 7 bases line up with TRBD2. The germline CDR1 and CDR2 sequences are SGDLS and YYNGEE. There are 15 residues in the CDR3. The ends lost 4 bases at V and 5 bases at J; junction bases unmatched: 11. The CDR3, as DNA: TGTGCCAGCAGCATAGTCGAGCGGGGATTGGAGACCCAGTACTTC. Translation gives CASSIVERGLETQYF.

This clonotype was seen only a few times. The CDR3 protein is CASSSPRVAKNIQYF. CDR3 DNA: TGTGCCAGCAGCTCCCCGAGAGTAGCCAAAAACATTCAGTACTTC. The chain combines TRBV27 with TRBJ2-4; D ambiguous. The CDR3 loop spans 15 amino acids. Trimming took 6 bases from V and 0 from J, leaving 12 bases between them. Germline V CDR1 and CDR2: MNHEY, SMNVEV (reference sequence).

This clonotype occurred many times. This chain uses TRBV7-3 with TRBJ2-7; possibly TRBD2 for D (6 bases). Germline CDR1 SGHTA, CDR2 FQGTGA. V lost 4 bases to trimming and J lost 7 bases, with 23 bases between them. This CDR3 spans 16 amino acids. As DNA, the CDR3 is TGTGCCAGCAGCTCCCTCGTTCTTAGCGGTCTGGGGGAGCAGTACTTC. This codes for CASSSLVLSGLGEQYF.

This clonotype has at least ten counts. The V and J genes are TRBV5-1 and TRBJ2-7; 7 positions agree with TRBD2. The CDR3 is made up of 16 amino acids. Germline assignment: CDR1 SGHRS and CDR2 YFSETQ. J was trimmed by 0 bases and V by 4 bases; bases with no gene match: 10. The CDR3 DNA reads as TGCGCCAGCAGCCATGGTCAAGCGGGGAGCTCCTACGAGCAGTACTTC. It codes for CASSHGQAGSSYEQYF. Complete variable domain (other parts from reference TRBV5-1 and TRBJ2-7): KAGVTQTPRYLIKTRGQQVTLSCSPISGHRSVSWYQQTPGQGLQFLFEYFSETQRNKGNFPGRFSGRQFSNSRSEMNVSTLELGDSALYLCASSHGQAGSSYEQYFGPGTRLTVT.